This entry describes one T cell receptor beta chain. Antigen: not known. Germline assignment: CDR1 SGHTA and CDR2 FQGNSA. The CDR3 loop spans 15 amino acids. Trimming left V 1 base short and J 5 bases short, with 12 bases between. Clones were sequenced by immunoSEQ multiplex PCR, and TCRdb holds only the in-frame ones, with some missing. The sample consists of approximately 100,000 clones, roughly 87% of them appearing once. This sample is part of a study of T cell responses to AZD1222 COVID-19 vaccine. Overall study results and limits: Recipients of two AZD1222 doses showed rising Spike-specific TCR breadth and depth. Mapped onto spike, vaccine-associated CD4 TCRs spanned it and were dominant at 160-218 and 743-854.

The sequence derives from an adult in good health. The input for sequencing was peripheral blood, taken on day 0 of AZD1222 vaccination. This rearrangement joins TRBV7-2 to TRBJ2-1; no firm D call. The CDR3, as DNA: TGTGCCAGCAGCTTAGGCTCTAATTACAACAATGAGCAGTTCTTC. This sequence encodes CASSLGSNYNNEQFF.